Reported below is one TCR beta chain. Germline CDR1 reads SGHTA; CDR2 reads FQGTGA. The CDR3 is 16 residues long. Unmatched junction bases numbered 11, after V lost 3 bases and J lost 4 bases. The source of the sample is a study of blood T cell repertoires in COVID-19. Source study methods: Reference gene primers were amplified, and this amplification served to estimate nucleated cell counts. TCRdb's table, derived via immunoSEQ multiplex PCR, lists solely in-frame clones and lacks some. The V and J calls and clone size are taken from that table; D and trimming were inferred from the DNA. The sample has 300,000 to 350,000 clones; around 87% are singletons.

The TCR was taken from a woman between 18 and 29 years old with acute COVID-19. The chain employs TRBV7-3 and TRBJ1-1, with 7 nucleotides matching TRBD1. Sequencing used PBMCs or T cells enriched from blood (not recorded which). The CDR3 loop reads CASSFAGAGGPTEAFF. The CDR3 bases are TGTGCCAGCAGCTTCGCCGGGGCAGGGGGGCCCACTGAAGCTTTCTTT.